The clone carrying this TCR beta chain has just a few counts. The antigen is unknown. This specimen belongs to a study of vaccination and CD4 T cells after COVID-19. Germline lookup yields CDR1 DFQATT and CDR2 SNEGSKA (reference sequence). There are 12 residues in the CDR3. V was cut by 5 bases and J by 8 bases, with 10 bases left in between. The Oncomine TCR Beta short-read assay sequenced DNA from cultured CD4+ T cells. From the PCR reads, TCRdb called clonotypes with MiXCR, one entry per CDR3 protein. Seen here are some 16,000 distinct CDR3 sequences, 52% observed once, and the top ten hold roughly 3.6%. Treatment indicated: approximately 11-day PBMC culture with coronavirus spike peptide pools or control peptides (ViraFEST assay).

V and J are TRBV20-1 and TRBJ1-6, with D perhaps TRBD1 (5 bases). Material: CD4+ T cells from blood, cultured in vitro, obtained before SARS-CoV-2 vaccination. This receptor was obtained from a human donor who had recovered from COVID-19. In DNA form, the CDR3 reads TGCAGTGCTTCCAGGGTAGATTCACCCCTCCACTTT. Its protein is CSASRVDSPLHF.